This TCR beta chain originates from a study of blood T cell repertoires in COVID-19. Study-level information: There were acute and convalescent COVID-19 samples, and they came from the United States, Italy and Spain. T cells, B-cell-depleted T cells, or PBMCs provided the cDNA or gDNA that served as material.

In the original processing: Using reference gene primer amplification, nucleated cell counts were estimated. Using immunoSEQ multiplex PCR, the repertoire was profiled, and TCRdb retains in-frame clones only, with some absent. V and J calls plus clone size are reproduced from that table; the DNA served to infer D and trimming. The table includes about 240,000 clones, roughly nine tenths detected once. CDR1 KGHDR and CDR2 SFDVKD come from the germline V gene. Between the trimmed V and J ends, which lost 5 bases and 7 bases, there was a span of 13 bases. CDR3 length: 13 amino acids. Specimen: peripheral blood. This TCR was sampled from a man aged 55-75 years who had recovered from COVID-19. This rearrangement joins TRBV24-1 to TRBJ1-2; a possible D gene is TRBD1 (5 bases). In DNA, the CDR3 is TGTGCCACCAGTGGGGGCAGGGCACTTGGCTACACCTTC. Protein sequence: CATSGGRALGYTF.